This record covers a single T cell receptor (beta chain). No antigen is known for it. The record originates from a study of OX40 agonist ivuxolimab in advanced cancers. About the study: Age averaged around 58 years (range roughly 23 to 90), and 70% to 85% were male.

The CDR3 spans 15 residues. CDR1 and CDR2 from the germline V gene are SGHDT and YYEEEE. The V and J ends lost 4 bases and 3 bases, in that order; junction bases with no gene match: 10. TCRdb keeps only in-frame clones here, not all; method: immunoSEQ multiplex PCR. The data contain 30,000 to 40,000 clones, roughly 84% of them singletons. Baseline, cycle 4 day 1, and cycle 7 day 1 were the blood sampling points. Study-level results: CD8+ T cells averaged more expanded clones than CD4+.

Specimen: CD4+ or CD8+ T cells sorted from blood, collected in a trial of the OX40 agonist ivuxolimab. The clonotype was recovered from an adult with an advanced solid tumor such as melanoma, head and neck, liver or kidney cancer. The chain couples TRBV5-6 to TRBJ2-7; 7 bases fit TRBD1. In DNA form, the CDR3 reads TGTGCCAGCAGCCGTACAGGGGTCCAAATCTACGAGCAGTACTTC. Translation gives CASSRTGVQIYEQYF. Full variable domain (outside the CDR3, taken from reference TRBV5-6 and TRBJ2-7): DAGVTQSPTHLIKTRGQQVTLRCSPKSGHDTVSWYQQALGQGPQFIFQYYEEEERQRGNFPDRFSGHQFPNYSSELNVNALLLGDSALYLCASSRTGVQIYEQYFGPGTRLTVT.